The clone carrying this T cell receptor (beta chain) was seen only once. The V gene's germline CDR1 is ENHRY and CDR2 SYGVKD. V lost 3 bases and J lost 4, with 13 bases in between. This CDR3 has 15 amino acids. This sample stems from a study of T cell changes during pregnancy in multiple sclerosis. Method: immunoSEQ multiplex PCR; TCRdb's copy keeps in-frame clones and lacks some. Among 40,000 to 60,000 clones listed, over 80% were seen once. The gene calls are TRBV10-3 and TRBJ1-5; the D gene is possibly TRBD1 (6 bases). Source: CD4+ T cells from peripheral blood mononuclear cells, taken in the third trimester of pregnancy. This sequence was found in a female donor with multiple sclerosis, enrolled in a pregnancy study. The CDR3 nucleotides read TGTGCCATCAGTGAAGGCAGGGGCGGAAATCAGCCCCAGCATTTT. Protein: CAISEGRGGNQPQHF.